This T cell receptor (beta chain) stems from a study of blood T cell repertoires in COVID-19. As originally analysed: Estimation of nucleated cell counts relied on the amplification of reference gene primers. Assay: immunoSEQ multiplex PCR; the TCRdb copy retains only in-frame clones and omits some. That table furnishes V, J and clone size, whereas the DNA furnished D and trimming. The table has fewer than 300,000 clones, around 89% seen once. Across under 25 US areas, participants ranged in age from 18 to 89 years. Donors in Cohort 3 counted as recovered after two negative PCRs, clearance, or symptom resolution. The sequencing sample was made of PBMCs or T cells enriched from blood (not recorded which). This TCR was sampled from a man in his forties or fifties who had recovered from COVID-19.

The CDR3 nucleotides are TGTGCCAGCAGCCGAGACAGGGACCTTTACGAGCAGTACTTC. Encoded protein: CASSRDRDLYEQYF. The chain employs TRBV6-5 and TRBJ2-7; 7 nucleotides align to TRBD1. The germline CDR1 and CDR2 sequences are MNHEY and SVGAGI. This CDR3 is 14 amino acids long. J gave up 4 bases and V 6 bases, and 9 bases lay outside the gene matches.